The 15 T cell receptor delta chains below come from one sample, sequenced in a study of γδ T cells in repeated Plasmodium falciparum infection. TCRdb reanalyzed the multiplex PCR reads using CATT. The sample records 45,000 to 50,000 delta-chain clones, around 1.6% being singletons. Flow sorting of PBMC yielded separate Vgamma9/Vdelta2+ and Vdelta2-negative gammadelta T cell populations for bulk repertoire analysis. Material for sequencing was gamma-delta T cells from blood. The receptors were gathered from a pool of human donors (malaria-infected and uninfected, not separated).

In regard to this clone: The protein in TCRdb stems from a much larger clone and differs at residues 4 and 19 from this DNA's translation, likely a read error; here the protein is translated from the DNA. V is TRDV2 and J is TRDJ1; TRDD3 aligns across 11 bases. CDR1 and CDR2 from the germline V gene are GEAIGNYY and EKD. CDR3 length: 22 amino acids. CDR3 nucleotides: TGTGCCTGTGGGCATCCTACGTCTTCTAGGTCTACTGGGGGATATTTTACCGATAGACTCATCTTT. Its protein is CACGHPTSSRSTGGYFTDRLIF.

This clone has a count of ten or more. The genes are TRDV2 and TRDJ1; D possibly corresponds to TRDD3 (6 bases). There are 15 residues in the CDR3. Germline V lookup: CDR1 GEAIGNYY, CDR2 EKD. The V and J ends lost 4 bases and 3 bases respectively, with 17 bases between them. The CDR3 spells CACDRLEGDSDKLIF. DNA for the CDR3: TGTGCCTGTGATCGACTCGAGGGGGACTCCGATAAACTCATCTTT.

On this clone: The TCRdb protein, from a much larger clone, departs from this DNA's translation at residue 14, likely by read error; the protein shown derives from the DNA. The rearrangement joins TRDV1 to TRDJ1; 12 nucleotides align to TRDD3. Looked up from germline, CDR1 is TSWWSYY and CDR2 is QGS. V lost 5 bases to trimming and J lost 7 bases; unmatched junction nucleotides: 17. The CDR3 runs to 18 residues. CDR3 region: CALGSAKGIWGIRGKLIF. The CDR3 DNA is TGTGCTCTTGGGAGCGCCAAGGGGATCTGGGGGATACGAGGTAAACTCATCTTT.

In its sample, this clone was seen a few times. TCRdb shows a much larger clone's protein in place of this DNA's translation, and the two differ at residue 14, likely through a read error; the protein shown is translated from the DNA. The chain has TRDV1 and TRDJ1, with 10 bases fitting TRDD3. TCRdb leaves out the J gene; it was filled in here by matching the DNA to germline. CDR3 length: 22 amino acids. Trimming cost V 0 bases and J 0 bases; bases outside gene matches: 19. In germline, CDR1 is TSWWSYY, CDR2 QGS. In nucleotides, the CDR3 is TGTGCTCTTGGGGAACTGGGATCAAGTCGTACTGGGGGATGCGTCGACACCGATAAACTCATCTTT. As protein: CALGELGSSRTGGCVDTDKLIF.

As for this clone: The mismatch at residue 15 between this DNA's translation and the TCRdb protein of a much larger clone likely reflects a read error; the protein shown is translated from the DNA. J gene calling gave no result, while the V gene is TRDV1; TRDD3, the table's D call, was not compared with the DNA. From germline, CDR1 is TSWWSYY and CDR2 QGS. The CDR3 sequence is 17 residues long. CDR3 protein: CALGESAYPTYTDKFIF. The CDR3 region has the DNA TGTGCTCTTGGGGAATCTGCCTACCCAACCTACACCGATAAATTCATCTTT.

Comments on this clone: The protein given by TCRdb reflects a much larger clone and differs at residue 9 from this DNA's translation, likely from a read error; the protein shown is the DNA's translation. V usage is TRDV1 and J usage is TRDJ1, with 10 positions matching TRDD3. No J gene is reported in TCRdb; it was inferred here by comparing the DNA with germline. The CDR3 sequence is 19 residues long. V trimming: 0 bases; J trimming: 4 bases; junction bases outside the gene matches: 14. Per germline, CDR1 TSWWSYY and CDR2 QGS. The CDR3: CALGELPHSWGICNDKLIF. DNA for the CDR3: TGTGCTCTTGGGGAACTTCCTCACAGCTGGGGGATATGCAACGATAAACTCATCTTT.

This clone was counted between two and nine times. The protein TCRdb gives is from a much larger clone and does not agree with this DNA's translation at residues 4 and 22, likely a read error; the protein shown here comes from the DNA. The V gene is listed as TRDV1; no J gene was called; the D segment call TRDD3 is taken from the table without a DNA check. The CDR3 sequence is 23 residues long. CDR1 and CDR2 from the germline V gene are TSWWSYY and QGS. The DNA of the CDR3 is TGTGCTCTTGTGGAACTCAGCCTTCCCGAGTACTGGGGGAGGGGTTGGGACACCGATAAACTCACCTTT. It yields the protein CALVELSLPEYWGRGWDTDKLTF.

About this clone itself: TCRdb's entry gives the protein of a much larger clone, which mismatches this DNA's translation at residue 11, likely from a read error; the protein reported here is translated from the DNA. The chain has TRDV1 and TRDJ1, with 7 positions matching TRDD3. TCRdb does not report a J gene; here it was assigned by matching the DNA to germline references. Germline assignment: CDR1 TSWWSYY and CDR2 QGS. This CDR3 is 17 amino acids long. With V trimmed by 0 bases and J by 8 bases, 15 bases remained unmatched. CDR3 region: CALGELERAGGSRKLIF. The CDR3 bases are TGTGCTCTTGGGGAACTTGAAAGAGCCGGGGGATCACGAAAACTCATCTTT.

This clone was recorded many times. This sample includes further DNA sequences coding for the same CDR3. The rearrangement uses TRDV1 and TRDJ1, with 10 bases that match TRDD3. Germline matching of the DNA provided the J gene here, since TCRdb leaves it blank. V lost 3 bases and J lost 4; bases outside the gene matches: 32. The CDR3 sequence is 24 residues long. Germline V gene data show CDR1 as TSWWSYY and CDR2 as QGS. CDR3 amino acids: CALGEFRLRSGVLGDKGRGDKLIF. The CDR3 region has the DNA TGTGCTCTTGGGGAGTTCCGACTACGGTCTGGAGTGCTGGGGGATAAAGGTCGAGGCGATAAACTCATCTTT.

In its sample, this clone was seen a few times. A far larger clone is one nucleotide away, so this likely arose from a read error. Other DNA sequences within the sample encode an identical CDR3. The chain carries TRDV2 and TRDJ1; the match to TRDD3 covers 10 bases. Assignment of the J gene here rests on matching the DNA to germline, because TCRdb gives none. V lost 0 bases to trimming and J lost 0 bases; unmatched junction nucleotides: 18. This CDR3 has 21 residues. Germline CDR1 is GEAIGNYY and CDR2 is EKD. CDR3 region: CACDTGFFTGGFAEDTDKLIF. The CDR3 DNA follows: TGTGCCTGTGACACCGGCTTCTTTACTGGGGGATTTGCTGAGGACACCGATAAACTCATCTTT.

About this clone: TCRdb assigns this DNA the protein of a much larger clone, which departs from its translation at residue 18; this likely reflects a read error, and the protein shown comes from translating the DNA. The rearrangement links TRDV1 to TRDJ1; a weak D match, TRDD3 (8 bases). From germline, CDR1 is TSWWSYY and CDR2 QGS. The length of the CDR3 is 24 residues. Deletions cut 3 bases from V and 2 bases from J, with 40 bases between. The CDR3 sequence: CALGDRKAFLSSYWGSRRTDKLIF. CDR3 DNA: TGTGCTCTTGGGGATCGCAAGGCCTTCCTTTCCTCGTACTGGGGGTCCCGAAGAACCGATAAACTCATCTTT.

This clone was seen repeatedly, ten times or more. The V and J genes are TRDV1 and TRDJ1; TRDD3 aligns across 10 bases. Germline CDR1 reads TSWWSYY; CDR2 reads QGS. Germline trimming cut 0 bases from V and 5 bases from J; bases unmatched to any gene: 15. The CDR3 runs 19 residues. The CDR3 is CALGELFGWGIFRLDKLIF. Here the CDR3 DNA reads TGTGCTCTTGGGGAACTCTTCGGCTGGGGGATATTTCGTTTGGATAAACTCATCTTT.

This clone was counted only a few times. A far larger clone is just one base off, so this is likely a read error. The same CDR3 can be traced to other DNA sequences in this sample. The chain recombines TRDV1 with TRDJ1; no definite D call. No J segment appears in TCRdb, so it was assigned here by matching the sequence to germline. The CDR3 totals 17 residues. Germline V CDR1 and CDR2: TSWWSYY, QGS. V dropped 3 bases and J dropped 2 bases, with 19 bases sitting between them. The CDR3 protein is CALGERKGEPRTDKLIF. The CDR3 DNA follows: TGTGCTCTTGGGGAGAGGAAGGGCGAGCCCAGGACCGATAAACTCATCTTT.

This clone is medium-sized. The chain has TRDV1 and TRDJ1, with D possibly matching TRDD3 (6 bases). Germline CDR1 and CDR2: TSWWSYY and QGS. This CDR3 is built from 22 residues. Between the trimmed V and J ends, which lost 0 bases and 3 bases, there was a span of 32 bases. CDR3: CALGELGGDLGTGNYLSDKLIF. The CDR3 DNA follows: TGTGCTCTTGGGGAACTTGGAGGGGACTTAGGTACTGGGAACTACCTTTCCGATAAACTCATCTTT.

This clone showed up many times. The protein held in TCRdb is that of a much larger clone and does not match this DNA's translation at residue 5, likely because of a read error; the protein shown is translated from the DNA. The rearrangement joins TRDV2 to TRDJ1, with 8 bases lining up with TRDD3. The germline gives CDR1 GEAIGNYY, CDR2 EKD. The J segment lost 0 bases and the V segment lost 3 bases, leaving 11 bases of the junction unmatched. The CDR3 contains 17 residues. The CDR3: CACDALARGDNTDKLIF. The CDR3 nucleotides are TGTGCCTGTGACGCCCTAGCCCGGGGGGATAACACCGATAAACTCATCTTT.